This TCR beta chain was captured in a study of T-cell reconstitution after alpha-beta-depleted transplantation in children. General study points: One year post-transplant, T-cell counts and diversity were largely derived from T cells produced anew. The origin of alpha-beta T cells about two months after transplant was reportedly several hundred expanded graft clones. There were some patients whose high TCRbeta diversity at day 60 came from surviving recipient T cells and thymic progenitors.

Unique molecular identifiers were incorporated into the prepared TCRbeta library. TCRdb re-derived calls from the PCR reads in MiXCR, one entry per CDR3 protein. The sample comprises some 300,000 distinct CDR3 sequences, nearly 8% of which are singletons, and 9.1% rests with the top ten. Germline values: CDR1 MDHEN, CDR2 SYDVKM. The CDR3 runs 16 residues. V lost 4 bases, J lost 6 bases, and 18 bases lay in between. Concerning this clonotype: Its antigen is still unknown.

This chain links TRBV28 with TRBJ1-4; D perhaps matches TRBD1 (5 bases). This clonotype originated in a female patient under 10 years old who had a stem cell transplant for Fanconi anemia, so the T cells may come from the graft donor. This material consisted of peripheral blood, taken 360 days after TCRalphabeta/CD19-depleted stem cell transplant. The DNA of the CDR3 is TGTGCCAGCAGTTCCCGCCCCGACAGTGCTTATGAAAAACTGTTTTTT. Translating gives CASSSRPDSAYEKLFF.